Listed below are T cell receptor beta chains from one sample, sequenced in a study of cytomegalovirus exposure and HLA in healthy donors. TCRdb's table, derived via immunoSEQ multiplex PCR, lists solely in-frame clones and lacks some. The repertoire holds roughly 280,000 clones, with around two thirds as singletons. Sequencing used PBMCs. The receptors here all came from a female donor in good health and CMV-seronegative. The CDR3 runs from the conserved cysteine through the conserved F or W. Expanded clones get a size class; other rows say once, few or many, or leave the size out.

V,size,J,CDR3
TRBV19,few,TRBJ2-3,CASSIVTRADTQYF
TRBV5-1,.,TRBJ2-7,CASSFGTIPNEQYF
TRBV7-9,.,TRBJ2-5,CASSMRRGWETQYF
TRBV4-1,.,TRBJ1-1,CASSHEAYMNTEAFF
TRBV11-1,few,TRBJ2-2,CASSLGQGSSTGELFF
TRBV5-1,few,TRBJ2-7,CASGFGGTGPLEQYF
TRBV5-4,once,TRBJ2-1,CASSPPGLADYNEQFF
TRBV19,few,TRBJ2-5,CASRGTGVLETQYF
TRBV5-1,.,TRBJ2-3,CASSSKRERVDTQYF
TRBV18,.,TRBJ2-7,CASSPRQGTGGEQYF
TRBV5-8,.,TRBJ2-3,CASSLGRSYTDTQYF
TRBV18,.,TRBJ2-3,CASSPVLANTDTQYF
TRBV6-5,few,TRBJ2-7,CASQVIGGRGYF
TRBV18,few,TRBJ1-3,CASSPNSGNTIYF
TRBV28,.,TRBJ2-5,CASAVQGVWETQYF
TRBV6-5,few,TRBJ2-7,CASSTTGLGTHEQYF
TRBV11-2,.,TRBJ1-2,CASSLDLVDGYTF
TRBV10-1,few,TRBJ1-4,CASSESGGQSNEKLFF
TRBV7-2,.,.,CASSFRTSGITYEQYF
TRBV28,.,TRBJ1-5,CASAGGVNQPQHF
TRBV30,.,TRBJ2-1,CAWSVGAGPEQFF
TRBV29-1,.,TRBJ1-2,CSAQGDSNYGYTF
TRBV7-9,once,TRBJ2-3,CASSSGQGADTQYF
TRBV6-6,.,TRBJ2-6,CASIRDGANVLTF
TRBV7-3,.,TRBJ1-1,CASSAQGRGTEAFF
TRBV6-6,.,TRBJ2-1,CASRPRTGSYNEQFF
TRBV5-6,few,TRBJ2-7,CASSFPSGGGRGYEQYF